This TCR beta chain was sequenced for a study of Ad26.COV2.S vaccination and SARS-CoV-2 variants. Study-wide points: While placebo recipients had lower spike-specific TCR breadth, vaccine recipients had more.

Some clones are missing from TCRdb's copy, which holds only in-frame ones; the method was immunoSEQ multiplex PCR. The data show 400,000 to 500,000 clones, 88% seen once. The CDR3 has 15 residues. Germline V gene lookup returns CDR1 LNHDA and CDR2 SQIVND (reference sequence). Trimming removed 5 bases from V and 5 bases from J; junction bases left unmatched: 4. Treatment noted: around 19 received Ad26.COV2.S at low or high dose, single or two shots; five or six received placebo; per-sample allocation not given. It was on day 63 after the first vaccine or placebo injection that samples were taken. A Boston donor was an adult aged 18-55 years. Turning to this clone: The antigen remains unidentified.

V usage is TRBV19 and J usage is TRBJ1-5, with 12 nucleotides matching TRBD1. This clonotype was obtained from a person aged 18-60 years who received the Ad26.COV2.S COVID-19 vaccine or a placebo. Sequencing was performed on peripheral blood, taken in a trial of Ad26.COV2.S vaccine versus placebo. DNA of the CDR3: TGTGCCAGTAGTGGGGGACAGGGGGCTTATCAGCCCCAGCATTTT. Its translation: CASSGGQGAYQPQHF.